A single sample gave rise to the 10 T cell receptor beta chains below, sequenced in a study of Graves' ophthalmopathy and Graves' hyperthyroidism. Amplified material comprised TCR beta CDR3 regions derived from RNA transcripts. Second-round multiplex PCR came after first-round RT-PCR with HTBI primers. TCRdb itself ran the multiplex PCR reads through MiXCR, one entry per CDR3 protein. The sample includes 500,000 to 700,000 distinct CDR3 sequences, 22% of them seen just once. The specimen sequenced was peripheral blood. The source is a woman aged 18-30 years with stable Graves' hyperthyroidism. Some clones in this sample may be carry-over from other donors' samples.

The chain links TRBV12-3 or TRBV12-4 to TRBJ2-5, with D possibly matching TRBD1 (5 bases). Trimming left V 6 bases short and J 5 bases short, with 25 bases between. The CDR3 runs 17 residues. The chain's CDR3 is CASRDTLGIRGQETQYF. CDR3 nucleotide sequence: TGTGCCAGCAGAGATACCCTAGGAATAAGGGGTCAGGAGACCCAGTACTTC.

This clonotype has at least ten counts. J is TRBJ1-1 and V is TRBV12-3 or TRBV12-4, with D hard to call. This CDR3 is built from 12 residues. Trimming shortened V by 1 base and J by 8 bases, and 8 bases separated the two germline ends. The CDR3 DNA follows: TGTGCCAGCAGTTTAGTAGGACTAGAAGCTTTCTTT. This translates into CASSLVGLEAFF.

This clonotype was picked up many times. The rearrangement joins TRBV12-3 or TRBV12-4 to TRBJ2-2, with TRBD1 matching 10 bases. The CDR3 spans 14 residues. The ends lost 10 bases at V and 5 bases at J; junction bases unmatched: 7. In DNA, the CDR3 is TGTGCCATCAAGGACAGGGGGAGGACCGGGGAGCTGTTTTTT. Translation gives CAIKDRGRTGELFF.

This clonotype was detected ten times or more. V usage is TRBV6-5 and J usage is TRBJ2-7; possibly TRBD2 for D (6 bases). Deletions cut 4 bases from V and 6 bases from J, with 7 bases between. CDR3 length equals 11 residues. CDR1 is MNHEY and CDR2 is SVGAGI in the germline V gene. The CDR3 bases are TGTGCCAGCAGTTTCGGGAGCGAGCAGTACTTC. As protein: CASSFGSEQYF.

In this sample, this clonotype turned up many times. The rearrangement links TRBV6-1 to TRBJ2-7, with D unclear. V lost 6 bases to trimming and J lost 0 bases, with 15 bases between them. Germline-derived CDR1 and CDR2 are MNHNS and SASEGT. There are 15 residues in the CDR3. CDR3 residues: CASSSGPSSSYEQYF. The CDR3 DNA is TGTGCCAGCAGCTCGGGCCCGAGTAGCTCCTACGAGCAGTACTTC.

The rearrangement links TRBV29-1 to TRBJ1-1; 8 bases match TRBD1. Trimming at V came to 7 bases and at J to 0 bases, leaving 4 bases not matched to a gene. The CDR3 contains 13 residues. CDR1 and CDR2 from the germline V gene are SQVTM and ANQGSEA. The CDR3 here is CSGRGPLNTEAFF. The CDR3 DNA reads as TGCAGCGGCAGGGGGCCCCTGAACACTGAAGCTTTCTTT.

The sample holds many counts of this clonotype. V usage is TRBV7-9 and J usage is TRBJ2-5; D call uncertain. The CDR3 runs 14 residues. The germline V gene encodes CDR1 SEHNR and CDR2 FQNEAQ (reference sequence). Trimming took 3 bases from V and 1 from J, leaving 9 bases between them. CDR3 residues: CASSFRAIQETQYF. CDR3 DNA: TGTGCCAGCAGCTTCAGAGCCATCCAAGAGACCCAGTACTTC.

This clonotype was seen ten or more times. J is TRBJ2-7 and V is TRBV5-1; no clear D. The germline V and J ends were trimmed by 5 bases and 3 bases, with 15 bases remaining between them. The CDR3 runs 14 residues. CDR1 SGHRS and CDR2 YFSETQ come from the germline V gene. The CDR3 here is CASSQIGRIYEQYF. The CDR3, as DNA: TGCGCCAGCAGTCAGATTGGACGGATCTACGAGCAGTACTTC.

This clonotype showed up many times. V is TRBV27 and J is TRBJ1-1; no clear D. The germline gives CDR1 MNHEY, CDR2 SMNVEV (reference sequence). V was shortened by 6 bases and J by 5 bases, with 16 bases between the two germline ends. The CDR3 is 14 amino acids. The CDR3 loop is CASSGRAPPTEAFF. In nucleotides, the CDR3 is TGTGCCAGCAGCGGGAGGGCTCCCCCAACTGAAGCTTTCTTT.

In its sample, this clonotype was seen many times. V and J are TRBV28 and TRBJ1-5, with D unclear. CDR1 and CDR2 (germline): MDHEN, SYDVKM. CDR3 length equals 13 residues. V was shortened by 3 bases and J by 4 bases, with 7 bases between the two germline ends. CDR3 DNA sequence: TGTGCCAGCAGTTTGACTCTAAATCAGCCCCAGCATTTT. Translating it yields CASSLTLNQPQHF.